This T cell receptor (beta chain) was profiled in a study of T cell changes during pregnancy in multiple sclerosis. Repertoires were generated with immunoSEQ multiplex PCR, while TCRdb's copy carries only in-frame clones and drops some. The table has around 68,000 clones, under 95% seen once. Per germline, CDR1 SGHTA and CDR2 FQGNSA. This CDR3 spans 15 amino acids. With V trimmed by 1 base and J by 3 bases, 4 bases remained unmatched. The clonotype originates from a female donor with multiple sclerosis, enrolled in a pregnancy study. This chain joins TRBV7-2 and TRBJ2-7, with 9 bases aligning to TRBD2. Sequenced material: CD4+ T cells from peripheral blood mononuclear cells, taken before pregnancy. CDR3 region: CASSLVGSGGYEQYF. In DNA form, the CDR3 reads TGTGCCAGCAGCTTAGTAGGTAGCGGGGGCTACGAGCAGTACTTC.